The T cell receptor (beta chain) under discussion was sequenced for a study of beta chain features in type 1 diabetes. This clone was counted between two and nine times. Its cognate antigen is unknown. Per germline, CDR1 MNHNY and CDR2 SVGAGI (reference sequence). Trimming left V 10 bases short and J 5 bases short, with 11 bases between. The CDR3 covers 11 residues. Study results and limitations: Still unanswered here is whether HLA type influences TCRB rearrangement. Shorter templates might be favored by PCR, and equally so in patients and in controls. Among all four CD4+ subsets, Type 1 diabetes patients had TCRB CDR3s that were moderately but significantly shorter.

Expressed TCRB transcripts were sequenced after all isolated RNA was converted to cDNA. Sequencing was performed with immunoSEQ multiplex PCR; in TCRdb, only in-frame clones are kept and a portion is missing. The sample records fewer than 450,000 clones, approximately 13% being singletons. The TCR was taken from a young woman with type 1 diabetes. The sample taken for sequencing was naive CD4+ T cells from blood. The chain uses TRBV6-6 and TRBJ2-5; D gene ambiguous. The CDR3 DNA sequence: TGTGCCACCAGCCCCCAGGAGACCCAGTACTTC. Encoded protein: CATSPQETQYF.